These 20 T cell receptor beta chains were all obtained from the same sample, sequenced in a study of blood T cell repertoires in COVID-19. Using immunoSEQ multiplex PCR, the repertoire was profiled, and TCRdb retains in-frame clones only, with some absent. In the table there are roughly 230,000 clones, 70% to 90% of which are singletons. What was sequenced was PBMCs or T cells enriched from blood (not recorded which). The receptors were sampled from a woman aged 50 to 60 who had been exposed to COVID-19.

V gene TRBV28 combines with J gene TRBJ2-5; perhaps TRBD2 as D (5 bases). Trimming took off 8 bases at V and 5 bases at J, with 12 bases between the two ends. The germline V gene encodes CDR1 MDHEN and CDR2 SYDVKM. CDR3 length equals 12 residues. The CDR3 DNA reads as TGTGCCAGCGGGCGGGCCCTGGAGACCCAGTACTTC. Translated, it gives CASGRALETQYF.

In DNA, the CDR3 is TGTGCCACCAGCAGCCCCTGGGACTCGGAAAAACTGTTTTTT. This gives the protein CATSSPWDSEKLFF. The rearrangement uses TRBV15 and TRBJ1-4; perhaps TRBD1 as D (5 bases). The germline V gene has CDR1 LNHNV and CDR2 YYDKDF (reference sequence). With 3 bases removed from V and 8 bases from J, the gap between germline ends came to 13 bases. The CDR3 loop spans 14 amino acids.

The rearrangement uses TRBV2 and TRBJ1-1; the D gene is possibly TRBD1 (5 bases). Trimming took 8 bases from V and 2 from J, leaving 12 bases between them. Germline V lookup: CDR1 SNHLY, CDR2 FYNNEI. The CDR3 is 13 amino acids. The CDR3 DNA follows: TGTGCCAGCCAGGGCAGGGCTAACACTGAAGCTTTCTTT. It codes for CASQGRANTEAFF.

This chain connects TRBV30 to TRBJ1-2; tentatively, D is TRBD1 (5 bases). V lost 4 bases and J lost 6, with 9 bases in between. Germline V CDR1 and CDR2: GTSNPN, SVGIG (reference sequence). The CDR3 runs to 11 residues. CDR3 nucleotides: TGTGCCTGGAATGGCAGGGATGGCTACACCTTC. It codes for CAWNGRDGYTF.

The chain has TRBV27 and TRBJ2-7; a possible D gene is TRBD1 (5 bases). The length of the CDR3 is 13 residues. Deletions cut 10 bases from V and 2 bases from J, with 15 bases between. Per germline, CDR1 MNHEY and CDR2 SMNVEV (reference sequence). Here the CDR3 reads CATARDFTYEQYF. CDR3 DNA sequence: TGTGCCACAGCCAGGGATTTCACCTACGAGCAGTACTTC.

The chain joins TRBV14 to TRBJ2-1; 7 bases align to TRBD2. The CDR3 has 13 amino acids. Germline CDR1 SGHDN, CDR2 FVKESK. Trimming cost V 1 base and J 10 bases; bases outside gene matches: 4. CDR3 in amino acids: CASSQGLAREQFF. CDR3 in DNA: TGTGCCAGCAGCCAAGGACTAGCCAGGGAGCAGTTCTTC. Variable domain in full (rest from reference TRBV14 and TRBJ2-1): EAGVTQFPSHSVIEKGQTVTLRCDPISGHDNLYWYRRVMGKEIKFLLHFVKESKQDESGMPNNRFLAERTGGTYSTLKVQPAELEDSGVYFCASSQGLAREQFFGPGTRLTVL.

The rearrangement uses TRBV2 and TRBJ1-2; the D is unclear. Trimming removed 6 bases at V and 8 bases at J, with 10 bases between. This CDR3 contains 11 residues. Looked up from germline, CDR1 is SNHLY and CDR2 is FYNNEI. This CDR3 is CASSPGKGYTF. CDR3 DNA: TGTGCCAGCAGCCCGGGGAAGGGCTACACCTTC.

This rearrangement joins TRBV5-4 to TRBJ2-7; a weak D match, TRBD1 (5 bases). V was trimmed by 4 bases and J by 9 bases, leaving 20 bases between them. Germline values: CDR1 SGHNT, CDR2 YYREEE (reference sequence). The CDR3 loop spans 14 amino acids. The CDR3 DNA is TGTGCCAGCAGCATCGACAGAGATCTACGAGGGCAGTACTTC. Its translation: CASSIDRDLRGQYF.

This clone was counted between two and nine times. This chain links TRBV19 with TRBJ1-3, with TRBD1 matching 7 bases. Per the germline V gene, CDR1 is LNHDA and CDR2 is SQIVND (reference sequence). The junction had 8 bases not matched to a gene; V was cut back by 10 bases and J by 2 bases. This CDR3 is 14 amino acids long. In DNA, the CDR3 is TGTGCCACCGAGACGACAGGGACTGGAAACACCATATATTTT. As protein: CATETTGTGNTIYF.

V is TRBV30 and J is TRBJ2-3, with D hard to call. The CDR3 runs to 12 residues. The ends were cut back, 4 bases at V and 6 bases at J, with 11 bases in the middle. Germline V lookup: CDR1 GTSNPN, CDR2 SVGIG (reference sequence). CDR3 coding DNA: TGTGCCTGGAAAAAAGCAACGGATACGCAGTATTTT. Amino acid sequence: CAWKKATDTQYF.

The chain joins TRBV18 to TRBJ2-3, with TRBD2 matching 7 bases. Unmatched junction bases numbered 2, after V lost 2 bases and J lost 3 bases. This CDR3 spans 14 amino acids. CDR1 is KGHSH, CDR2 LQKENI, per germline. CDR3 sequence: CASSPTGGTDTQYF. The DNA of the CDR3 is TGTGCCAGCTCACCAACCGGGGGGACAGATACGCAGTATTTT.

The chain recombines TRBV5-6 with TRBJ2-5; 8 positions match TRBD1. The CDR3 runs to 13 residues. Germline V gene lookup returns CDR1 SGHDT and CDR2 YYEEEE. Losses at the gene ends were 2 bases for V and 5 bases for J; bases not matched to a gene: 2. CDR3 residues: CASSLTGGETQYF. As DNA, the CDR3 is TGTGCCAGCAGCTTAACAGGGGGTGAGACCCAGTACTTC.

The CDR3 nucleotides are TGTGCTAGTGGCTCCGACTTAGATCAGCCCCAGCATTTT. This gives the protein CASGSDLDQPQHF. The chain links TRBV12-5 to TRBJ1-5; no firm D call. V shed 6 bases and J shed 5 bases, with 11 bases lying between them. Germline lookup yields CDR1 LGHNT and CDR2 FRNRAP. The CDR3 is 13 amino acids.

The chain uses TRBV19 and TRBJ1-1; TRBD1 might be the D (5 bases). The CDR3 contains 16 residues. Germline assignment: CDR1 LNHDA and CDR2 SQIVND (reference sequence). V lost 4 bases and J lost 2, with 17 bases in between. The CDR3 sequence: CASSTLSPGGNTEAFF. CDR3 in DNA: TGTGCCAGTAGTACCCTCTCACCCGGGGGAAACACTGAAGCTTTCTTT.

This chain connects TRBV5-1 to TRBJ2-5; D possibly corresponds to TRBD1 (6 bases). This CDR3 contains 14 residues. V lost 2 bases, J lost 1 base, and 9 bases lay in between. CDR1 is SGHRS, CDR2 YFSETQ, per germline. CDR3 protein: CASSFTGFQETQYF. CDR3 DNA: TGCGCCAGCAGCTTTACAGGGTTCCAAGAGACCCAGTACTTC.

CDR3 protein: CASSKNNNQGETQYF. For the CDR3, the DNA is TGTGCCAGTAGTAAAAACAACAATCAGGGGGAGACCCAGTACTTC. This chain connects TRBV19 to TRBJ2-5, with D perhaps matching TRBD1 (6 bases). This CDR3 comprises 15 residues. The V gene lost 4 bases and the J gene lost 5 bases, with 17 bases spanning the gap. Germline V gene data show CDR1 as LNHDA and CDR2 as SQIVND (reference sequence).

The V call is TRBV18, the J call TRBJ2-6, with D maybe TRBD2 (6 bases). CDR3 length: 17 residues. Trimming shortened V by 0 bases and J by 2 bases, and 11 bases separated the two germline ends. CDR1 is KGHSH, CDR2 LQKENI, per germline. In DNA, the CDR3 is TGTGCCAGCTCACCACCGGCAGGGAGGACTGGGGCCAACGTCCTGACTTTC. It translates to CASSPPAGRTGANVLTF. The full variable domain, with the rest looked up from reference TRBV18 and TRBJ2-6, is NAGVMQNPRHLVRRRGQEARLRCSPMKGHSHVYWYRQLPEEGLKFMVYLQKENIIDESGMPKERFSAEFPKEGPSILRIQQVVRGDSAAYFCASSPPAGRTGANVLTFGAGSRLTVL.

The CDR3 coding sequence is TGTGCCTGGAGGGGACAGGGGGCAGGGTCACCCCTCCACTTT. Translated: CAWRGQGAGSPLHF. The V and J genes are TRBV30 and TRBJ1-6; 12 bases map to TRBD1. V was clipped by 3 bases and J by 10 bases; unmatched bases: 4. The CDR3 is 14 residues long. Germline V gene sequence: CDR1 GTSNPN, CDR2 SVGIG (reference sequence).

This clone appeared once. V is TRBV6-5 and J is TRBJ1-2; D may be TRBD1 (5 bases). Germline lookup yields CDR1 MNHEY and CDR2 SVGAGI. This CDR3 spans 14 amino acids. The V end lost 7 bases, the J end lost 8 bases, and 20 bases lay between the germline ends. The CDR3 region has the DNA TGTGCCAGCACCCTACTGAATCAGGGTCGGGGCTACACCTTC. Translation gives CASTLLNQGRGYTF.

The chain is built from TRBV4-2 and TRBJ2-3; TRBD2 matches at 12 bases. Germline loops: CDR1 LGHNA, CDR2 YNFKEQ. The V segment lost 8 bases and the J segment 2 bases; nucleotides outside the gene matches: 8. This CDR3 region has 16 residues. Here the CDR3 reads CASGTSGGQNTDTQYF. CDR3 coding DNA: TGTGCCAGCGGAACTAGCGGGGGGCAGAACACAGATACGCAGTATTTT.